This TCR beta chain was identified in a study of blood T cell repertoires in COVID-19. Study-level information: Samples representing acute and convalescent COVID-19 were sourced from the United States, Italy and Spain. Sample material is recorded as cDNA or gDNA derived from T cells, B-cell-depleted T cells, or PBMCs.

TCRdb's copy holds only in-frame clones and misses some; the assay was immunoSEQ multiplex PCR. The sample lists 110,000 or so clones; less than 85% were seen once. The CDR3 runs 15 residues. Germline loops: CDR1 SEHNR, CDR2 FQNEAQ (reference sequence). Trimming left V 5 bases short and J 10 bases short, with 18 bases between. Sequencing input: peripheral blood. The chain has TRBV7-9 and TRBJ1-6; D possibly corresponds to TRBD1 (6 bases). The receptor was isolated from a woman aged 55 to 70 with acute or convalescent COVID-19. The CDR3 loop is CASSPLGQMGSPLHF. As DNA, the CDR3 is TGTGCCAGCAGCCCCCTCGGACAGATGGGGTCACCCCTCCACTTT.